This paragraph covers one T cell receptor (beta chain) sequence. What it binds is unknown. The study enrolled healthy HIV-negative adults without recent acute infections or vaccinations as donors. Assay execution took place at the deep level. Sequencing used immunoSEQ multiplex PCR; TCRdb keeps in-frame clones, though not all of them. The sample lists fewer than 850,000 clones; roughly 88% were seen once. The data belong to a study of shared clonotypes between healthy human individuals. This CDR3 has 14 amino acids. Unmatched junction bases numbered 8, after V lost 8 bases and J lost 6 bases. Germline loops: CDR1 SGHAT, CDR2 FQNNGV. General study points: When compared with the clonotypes that were shared by all four sorted-subset donors, the non-shared clonotypes turned out to have lower generation probabilities.

The chain couples TRBV11-2 to TRBJ2-2; 8 nucleotides match TRBD1. This TCR derives from a man aged 18 to 30 in good health. Some clones in this sample may be carry-over from other donors' samples. The sample consisted of memory CD8+ T cells from PBMCs. Subset reported: CD45RO+ cells pooled with CCR7-negative TemRA cells. The CDR3 DNA reads as TGTGCCAGCCTCGACAGGGGACGGGCCGGGGAGCTGTTTTTT. It specifies CASLDRGRAGELFF.